This TCR beta chain was identified during a study of T cell changes during pregnancy in multiple sclerosis. Germline assignment: CDR1 MRHNA and CDR2 SNTAGT. J gave up 7 bases and V 0 bases, and 4 bases lay outside the gene matches. The CDR3 length is 15 residues. This table comes from immunoSEQ multiplex PCR, and its TCRdb copy is limited to in-frame clones, with some not included. The table shows approximately 34,000 clones, with just over 90% occurring only once. Sample: CD4+ T cells from peripheral blood mononuclear cells, taken in the second trimester of pregnancy. This sequence joins TRBV6-4 and TRBJ2-4, with 9 bases aligning to TRBD1. The sequence came from a female donor with multiple sclerosis, enrolled in a pregnancy study. CDR3 DNA sequence: TGTGCCAGCAGTGACTCGGGGACAGGGCGGAACATTCAGTACTTC. Translation: CASSDSGTGRNIQYF.